This T cell receptor (beta chain) was obtained from a study of blood T cell repertoires in COVID-19. Background on the study: Acute and convalescent COVID-19 samples came from the United States, Italy and Spain. PBMCs, B-cell-depleted T cells, or T cells provided the cDNA or gDNA that made up the material.

Authors' analysis steps: Nucleated cell counts were estimated from reference gene primer amplification. Only in-frame clones appear in the TCRdb table, and some are missing; sequencing was by immunoSEQ multiplex PCR. That table furnishes V, J and clone size, whereas the DNA furnished D and trimming. The repertoire holds about 50,000 clones, with roughly 90% as singletons. This clone was recorded once. The CDR3 loop spans 14 amino acids. Germline V gene sequence: CDR1 MDHEN, CDR2 SYDVKM. V lost 3 bases to trimming and J lost 2 bases; unmatched junction nucleotides: 2. V and J are TRBV28 and TRBJ2-3; 7 positions match TRBD2. The TCR was taken from an elderly woman with acute or convalescent COVID-19. Sequencing used peripheral blood. CDR3: CASSLTSNTDTQYF. Here the CDR3 DNA reads TGTGCCAGCAGTTTGACTAGCAACACAGATACGCAGTATTTT.